One sample yielded the 11 T cell receptor beta chains listed below, sequenced in a study of beta chain features in type 1 diabetes. The investigators reverse transcribed all of the isolated RNA, so they sequenced expressed TCRB transcripts. Sequencing was performed with immunoSEQ multiplex PCR; in TCRdb, only in-frame clones are kept and a portion is missing. The table records 300,000 to 450,000 clones, over 10% of them present only once. The sample consisted of naive CD4+ T cells from blood. These receptors were collected from a man aged 18 to 29 in good health.

This chain connects TRBV28 to TRBJ2-3, with D possibly being TRBD2 (5 bases). V lost 3 bases and J 6 bases, leaving 13 bases between the germline ends. Germline V gene sequence: CDR1 MDHEN, CDR2 SYDVKM. This CDR3 contains 14 residues. CDR3 amino acids: CASSFVAGSDTQYF. The CDR3 DNA reads TGTGCCAGCAGTTTTGTAGCTGGGAGCGATACGCAGTATTTT. The full variable domain, in which reference TRBV28 and TRBJ2-3 provide the parts outside the CDR3, is DVKVTQSSRYLVKRTGEKVFLECVQDMDHENMFWYRQDPGLGLRLIYFSYDVKMKEKGDIPEGYSVSREKKERFSLILESASTNQTSMYLCASSFVAGSDTQYFGPGTRLTVL.

This clone was recorded a few times. V gene TRBV5-1 combines with J gene TRBJ1-5; 7 nucleotides agree with TRBD1. V lost 4 bases, J lost 3 bases, and 4 bases stayed unmatched. The CDR3 loop spans 14 amino acids. Germline values: CDR1 SGHRS, CDR2 YFSETQ. DNA for the CDR3: TGCGCCAGCAGCACGGGACAGATCAATCAGCCCCAGCATTTT. Its translation: CASSTGQINQPQHF.

The V gene is TRBV4-3, the J gene TRBJ1-4, with 9 nucleotides matching TRBD1. Per the germline V gene, CDR1 is LGHNA and CDR2 is YSLEER. The CDR3 loop spans 14 amino acids. Germline trimming cut 3 bases from V and 6 bases from J; bases unmatched to any gene: 2. For the CDR3, the DNA is TGCGCCAGCAGCCAGGGACAGGGCCATGAAAAACTGTTTTTT. Its protein is CASSQGQGHEKLFF.

This clone turned up a few times. The chain carries TRBV9 and TRBJ1-4; a possible D gene is TRBD1 (6 bases). This CDR3 is 14 amino acids long. Looked up from germline, CDR1 is SGDLS and CDR2 is YYNGEE. Trimming cost V 3 bases and J 3 bases, with 9 bases left between them. This CDR3 is CASSGDIPNEKLFF. CDR3 sequence (DNA): TGTGCCAGCAGCGGGGACATTCCTAATGAAAAACTGTTTTTT. Full variable domain (remainder filled in from reference TRBV9 and TRBJ1-4): DSGVTQTPKHLITATGQRVTLRCSPRSGDLSVYWYQQSLDQGLQFLIQYYNGEERAKGNILERFSAQQFPDLHSELNLSSLELGDSALYFCASSGDIPNEKLFFGSGTQLSVL.

CDR3 bases: TGTGCCAGCAGCCCCGTGTGGGGAGCTTCTGGGGCCAACGTCCTGACTTTC. Protein sequence: CASSPVWGASGANVLTF. This chain connects TRBV27 to TRBJ2-6; TRBD2 is a possible D gene (5 bases). Trimming shortened V by 6 bases and J by 1 base, and 16 bases separated the two germline ends. CDR1 and CDR2 (germline): MNHEY, SMNVEV (reference sequence). There are 17 residues in the CDR3. Looking up the rest from reference TRBV27 and TRBJ2-6 gives the full variable domain: EAQVTQNPRYLITVTGKKLTVTCSQNMNHEYMSWYRQDPGLGLRQIYYSMNVEVTDKGDVPEGYKVSRKEKRNFPLILESPSPNQTSLYFCASSPVWGASGANVLTFGAGSRLTVL.

V usage is TRBV9 and J usage is TRBJ1-2; maybe TRBD1 (5 bases). Trimming shortened V by 6 bases and J by 2 bases, and 11 bases separated the two germline ends. The germline CDR1 and CDR2 sequences are SGDLS and YYNGEE. There are 13 residues in the CDR3. Written as DNA, the CDR3 is TGTGCCAGCACCAGTGCAGGGAACTATGGCTACACCTTC. Encoded protein: CASTSAGNYGYTF.

This clone was counted between two and nine times. The V call is TRBV6-1, the J call TRBJ1-6; the match to TRBD1 covers 7 bases. J was trimmed by 9 bases and V by 4 bases; bases with no gene match: 9. Germline lookup yields CDR1 MNHNS and CDR2 SASEGT. The length of the CDR3 is 15 residues. CDR3: CASSAEGANSSPLHF. CDR3 nucleotide sequence: TGTGCCAGCAGTGCAGAGGGGGCGAACTCTTCACCCCTCCACTTT.

This clone was observed a few times. The chain is built from TRBV28 and TRBJ2-7; TRBD1 agrees at 8 bases. The CDR3 runs to 14 residues. Germline CDR1 is MDHEN and CDR2 is SYDVKM. With 6 bases clipped from V and 5 bases from J, the junction kept 9 bases outside the gene matches. The CDR3 DNA reads TGTGCCAGCAGGCCATCGGGACAGGTCCACGAGCAGTACTTC. Translation gives CASRPSGQVHEQYF.

The gene calls are TRBV27 and TRBJ1-1; D perhaps matches TRBD1 (6 bases). The germline V gene has CDR1 MNHEY and CDR2 SMNVEV (reference sequence). The CDR3 is 14 residues long. V was cut by 4 bases and J by 4 bases, with 13 bases left in between. CDR3 sequence (DNA): TGTGCCAGCAGTTACCGTCTAGGGGGCACTGAAGCTTTCTTT. As protein: CASSYRLGGTEAFF.

The chain joins TRBV28 to TRBJ1-2, with 9 bases lining up with TRBD1. The trim removed 4 bases at V and 4 bases at J, leaving 7 bases unmatched. Germline CDR1 MDHEN, CDR2 SYDVKM. The CDR3 has 15 residues. CDR3 protein: CASSWSGTGFYGYTF. The DNA of the CDR3 is TGTGCCAGCAGTTGGTCCGGGACAGGGTTCTATGGCTACACCTTC.

The chain has TRBV7-9 and TRBJ1-4, with D possibly TRBD1 on 6 matching bases. CDR1 is SEHNR, CDR2 FQNEAQ, per germline (reference sequence). Trimming removed 1 base at V and 4 bases at J, with 10 bases between. This CDR3 contains 15 residues. This chain's CDR3 is CASSLGGRGNEKLFF. The DNA of the CDR3 is TGTGCCAGCAGCTTAGGCGGCAGGGGTAATGAAAAACTGTTTTTT.